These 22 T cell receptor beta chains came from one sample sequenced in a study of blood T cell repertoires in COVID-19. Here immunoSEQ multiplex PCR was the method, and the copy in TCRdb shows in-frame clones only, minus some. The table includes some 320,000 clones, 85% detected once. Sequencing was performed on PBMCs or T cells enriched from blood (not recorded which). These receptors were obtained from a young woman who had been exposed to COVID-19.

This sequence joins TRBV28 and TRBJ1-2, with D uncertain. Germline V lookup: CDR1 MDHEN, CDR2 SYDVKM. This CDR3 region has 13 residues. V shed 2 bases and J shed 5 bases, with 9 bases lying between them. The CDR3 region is CASSLPPLYGYTF. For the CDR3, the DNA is TGTGCCAGCAGTTTACCCCCCCTATATGGCTACACCTTC.

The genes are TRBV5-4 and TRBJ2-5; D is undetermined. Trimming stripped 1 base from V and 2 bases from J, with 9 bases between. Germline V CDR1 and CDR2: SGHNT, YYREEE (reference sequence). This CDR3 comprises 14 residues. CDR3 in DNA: TGTGCCAGCAGCTTGTCTTCGGGTCAAGAGACCCAGTACTTC. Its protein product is CASSLSSGQETQYF.

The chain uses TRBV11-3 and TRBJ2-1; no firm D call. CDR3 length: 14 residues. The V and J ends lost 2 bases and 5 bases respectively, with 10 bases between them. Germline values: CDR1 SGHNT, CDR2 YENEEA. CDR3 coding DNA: TGTGCCAGCAGCTTATCCGGAGCCAACAATGAGCAGTTCTTC. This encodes CASSLSGANNEQFF.

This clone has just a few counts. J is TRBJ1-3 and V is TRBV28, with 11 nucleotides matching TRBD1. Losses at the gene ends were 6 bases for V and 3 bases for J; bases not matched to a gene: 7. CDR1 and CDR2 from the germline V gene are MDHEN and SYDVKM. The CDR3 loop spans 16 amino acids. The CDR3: CASSSFGTGGGNTIYF. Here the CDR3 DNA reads TGTGCCAGCAGCTCCTTTGGGACAGGGGGTGGAAACACCATATATTTT. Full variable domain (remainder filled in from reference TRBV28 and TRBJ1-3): DVKVTQSSRYLVKRTGEKVFLECVQDMDHENMFWYRQDPGLGLRLIYFSYDVKMKEKGDIPEGYSVSREKKERFSLILESASTNQTSMYLCASSSFGTGGGNTIYFGEGSWLTVV.

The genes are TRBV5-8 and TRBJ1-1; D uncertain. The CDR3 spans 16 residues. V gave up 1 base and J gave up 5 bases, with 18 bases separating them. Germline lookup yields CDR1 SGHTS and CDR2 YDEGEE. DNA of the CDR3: TGTGCCAGCAGCTTGTTAGCCTACGGGAGCAAAACTGAAGCTTTCTTT. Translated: CASSLLAYGSKTEAFF.

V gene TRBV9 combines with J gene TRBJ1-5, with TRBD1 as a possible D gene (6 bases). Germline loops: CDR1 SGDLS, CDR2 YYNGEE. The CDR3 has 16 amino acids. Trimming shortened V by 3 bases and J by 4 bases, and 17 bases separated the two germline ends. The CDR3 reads CASSAGLGAGNQPQHF. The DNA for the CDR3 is TGTGCCAGCAGCGCCGGACTGGGGGCCGGTAATCAGCCCCAGCATTTT.

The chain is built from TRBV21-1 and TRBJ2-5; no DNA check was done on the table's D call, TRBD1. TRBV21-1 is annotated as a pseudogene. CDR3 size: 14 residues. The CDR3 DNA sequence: TGTGCCAGCAGCAGCGAGACAGCCCACGAGACCCAGTACTTC. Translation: CASSSETAHETQYF.

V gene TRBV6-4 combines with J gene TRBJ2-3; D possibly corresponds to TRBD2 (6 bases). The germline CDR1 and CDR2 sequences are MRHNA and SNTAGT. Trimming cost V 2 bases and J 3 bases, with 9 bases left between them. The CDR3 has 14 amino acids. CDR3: CASSDGAGTDTQYF. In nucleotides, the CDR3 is TGTGCCAGCAGTGACGGAGCGGGTACAGATACGCAGTATTTT.

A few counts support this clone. CDR3 in amino acids: CASSWTGSSYEQYF. The CDR3 DNA reads as TGTGCCAGCAGCTGGACAGGGAGCTCCTACGAGCAGTACTTC. The chain combines TRBV28 with TRBJ2-7; 8 nucleotides agree with TRBD1. Trimming removed 6 bases from V and 0 bases from J; junction bases left unmatched: 4. Germline V gene sequence: CDR1 MDHEN, CDR2 SYDVKM. This CDR3 region has 14 residues.

The CDR3: CASMRGGNSPLHF. The CDR3, as DNA: TGTGCCAGCATGCGGGGGGGCAATTCACCCCTCCACTTT. The chain is built from TRBV6-5 and TRBJ1-6; D is possibly TRBD1 (6 bases). Germline CDR1 and CDR2: MNHEY and SVGAGI. Trimming removed 7 bases from V and 7 bases from J, with 11 bases in between. CDR3 size: 13 residues.

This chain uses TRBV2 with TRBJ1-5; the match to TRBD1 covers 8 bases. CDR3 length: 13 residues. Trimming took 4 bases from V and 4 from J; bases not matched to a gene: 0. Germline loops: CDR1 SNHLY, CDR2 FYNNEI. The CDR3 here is CASSGTGNQPQHF. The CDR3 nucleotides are TGTGCCAGCAGTGGGACAGGGAATCAGCCCCAGCATTTT. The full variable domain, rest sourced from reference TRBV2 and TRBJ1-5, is EPEVTQTPSHQVTQMGQEVILRCVPISNHLYFYWYRQILGQKVEFLVSFYNNEISEKSEIFDDQFSVERPDGSNFTLKIRSTKLEDSAMYFCASSGTGNQPQHFGDGTRLSIL.

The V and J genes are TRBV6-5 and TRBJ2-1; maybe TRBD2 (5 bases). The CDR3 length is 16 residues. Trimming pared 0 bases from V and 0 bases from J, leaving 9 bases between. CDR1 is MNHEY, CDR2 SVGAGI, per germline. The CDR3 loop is CASSYSQRYSYNEQFF. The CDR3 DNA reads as TGTGCCAGCAGTTACTCGCAGCGGTACTCCTACAATGAGCAGTTCTTC.

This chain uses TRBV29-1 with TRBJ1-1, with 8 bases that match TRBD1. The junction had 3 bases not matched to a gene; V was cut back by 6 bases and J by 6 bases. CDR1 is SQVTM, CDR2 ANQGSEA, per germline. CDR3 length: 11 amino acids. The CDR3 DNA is TGCAGCGTCAAGGACAGGGCTGAAGCTTTCTTT. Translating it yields CSVKDRAEAFF.

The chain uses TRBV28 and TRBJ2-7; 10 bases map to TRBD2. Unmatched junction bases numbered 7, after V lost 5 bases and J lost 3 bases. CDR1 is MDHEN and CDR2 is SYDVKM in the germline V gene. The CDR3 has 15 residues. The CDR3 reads CASSDTSGDLYEQYF. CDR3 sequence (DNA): TGTGCCAGCAGTGACACTAGCGGGGACCTCTACGAGCAGTACTTC. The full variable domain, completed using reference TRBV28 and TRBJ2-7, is DVKVTQSSRYLVKRTGEKVFLECVQDMDHENMFWYRQDPGLGLRLIYFSYDVKMKEKGDIPEGYSVSREKKERFSLILESASTNQTSMYLCASSDTSGDLYEQYFGPGTRLTVT.

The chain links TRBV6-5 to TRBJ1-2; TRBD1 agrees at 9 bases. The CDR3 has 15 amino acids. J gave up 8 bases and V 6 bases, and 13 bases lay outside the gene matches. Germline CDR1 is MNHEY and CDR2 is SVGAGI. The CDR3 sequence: CASSRTRTGAGGYTF. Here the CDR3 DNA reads TGTGCCAGCAGCCGTACAAGGACAGGGGCTGGAGGCTACACCTTC.

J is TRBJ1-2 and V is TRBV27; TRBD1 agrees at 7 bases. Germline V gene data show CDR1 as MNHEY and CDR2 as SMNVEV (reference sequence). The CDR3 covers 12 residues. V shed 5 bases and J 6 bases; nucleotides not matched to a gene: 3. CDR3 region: CASSLRGDGYTF. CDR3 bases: TGTGCCAGCAGTCTCAGGGGGGATGGCTACACCTTC.

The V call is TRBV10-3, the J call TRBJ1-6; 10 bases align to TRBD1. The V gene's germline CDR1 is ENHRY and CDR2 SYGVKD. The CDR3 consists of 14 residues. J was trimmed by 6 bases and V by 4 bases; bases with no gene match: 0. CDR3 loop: CAISGTGGNSPLHF. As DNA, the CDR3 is TGTGCCATCAGTGGGACAGGGGGTAATTCACCCCTCCACTTT.

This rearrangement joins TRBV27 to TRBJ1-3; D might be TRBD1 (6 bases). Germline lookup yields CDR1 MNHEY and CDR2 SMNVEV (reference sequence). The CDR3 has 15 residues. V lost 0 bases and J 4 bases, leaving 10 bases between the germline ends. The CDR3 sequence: CASSLSWTAGNTIYF. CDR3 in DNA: TGTGCCAGCAGTTTATCTTGGACAGCAGGAAACACCATATATTTT.

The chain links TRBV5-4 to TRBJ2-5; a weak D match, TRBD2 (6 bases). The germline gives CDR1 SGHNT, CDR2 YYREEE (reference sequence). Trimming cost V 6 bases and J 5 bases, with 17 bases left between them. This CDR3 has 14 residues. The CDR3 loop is CASTTGGFRETQYF. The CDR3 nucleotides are TGTGCCAGCACCACAGGAGGGTTCCGGGAGACCCAGTACTTC.

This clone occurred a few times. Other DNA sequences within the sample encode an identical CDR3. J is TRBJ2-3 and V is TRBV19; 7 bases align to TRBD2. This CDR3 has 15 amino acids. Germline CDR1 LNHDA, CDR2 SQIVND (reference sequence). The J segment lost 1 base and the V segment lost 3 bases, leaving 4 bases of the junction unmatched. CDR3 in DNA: TGTGCCAGTAGTATTCGTCTAGCGGGCACAGATACGCAGTATTTT. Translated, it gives CASSIRLAGTDTQYF.

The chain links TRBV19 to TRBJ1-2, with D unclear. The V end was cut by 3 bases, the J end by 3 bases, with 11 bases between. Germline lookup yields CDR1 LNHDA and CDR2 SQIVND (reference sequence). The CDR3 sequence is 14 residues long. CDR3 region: CASSMGKADYGYTF. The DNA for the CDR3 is TGTGCCAGTAGTATGGGGAAAGCGGACTATGGCTACACCTTC.

CDR3 region: CASSLEGGRGTEAFF. CDR3 coding DNA: TGCGCCAGCAGCTTGGAAGGAGGGAGGGGGACTGAAGCTTTCTTT. This chain links TRBV5-1 with TRBJ1-1, with D perhaps TRBD1 (6 bases). Germline V CDR1 and CDR2: SGHRS, YFSETQ. CDR3 length equals 15 residues. V lost 0 bases and J lost 5, with 14 bases in between.